This TCR beta chain appears in the sequencing data of a study of graft-versus-host responses after intestinal transplantation. Study overall: Each recipient received a multivisceral, liver-intestinal, or isolated intestinal graft. Anti-thymocyte globulin served as induction for all recipients, who then took tacrolimus and steroids for approximately three years. General study results and limits: The authors found GvH clones in recipient marrow, some appearing first in ileum or blood. Association was observed between peak circulating GvH clone levels and early post-transplant HvG declines.

The assay was immunoSEQ multiplex PCR, and TCRdb's table has in-frame clones only and misses some. The table lists some 48,000 clones, about 95% of them singletons. Regarding this clone: Its specificity is unknown.

V dropped 4 bases and J dropped 2 bases, with 14 bases sitting between them. CDR3 length: 15 residues. From germline, CDR1 is MGHRA and CDR2 YSYEKL. The TCR comes from a human donor who was the organ donor for an intestinal transplant. Sequencing used unstimulated CD8+ T cells sorted from spleen or lymph node cells, obtained before transplant. This chain links TRBV4-1 with TRBJ2-5; tentatively, D is TRBD2 (5 bases). The CDR3 sequence: CASSPVLGRQETQYF. The CDR3 DNA is TGCGCCAGCAGCCCCGTACTAGGTCGGCAAGAGACCCAGTACTTC.